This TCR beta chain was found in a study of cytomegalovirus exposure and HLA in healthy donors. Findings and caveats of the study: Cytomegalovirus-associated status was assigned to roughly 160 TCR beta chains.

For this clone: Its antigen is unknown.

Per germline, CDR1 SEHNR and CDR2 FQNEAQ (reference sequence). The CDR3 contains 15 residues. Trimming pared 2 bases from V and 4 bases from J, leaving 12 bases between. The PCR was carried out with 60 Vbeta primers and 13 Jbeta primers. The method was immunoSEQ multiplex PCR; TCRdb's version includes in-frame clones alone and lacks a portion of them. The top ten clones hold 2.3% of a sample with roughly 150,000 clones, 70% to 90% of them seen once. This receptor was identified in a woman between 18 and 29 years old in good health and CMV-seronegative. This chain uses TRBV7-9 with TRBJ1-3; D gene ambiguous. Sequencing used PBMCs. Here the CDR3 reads CASSLTLPRGNTIYF. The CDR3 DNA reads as TGTGCCAGCAGCTTAACGTTGCCGAGGGGAAACACCATATATTTT. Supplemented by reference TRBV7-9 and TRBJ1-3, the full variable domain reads DTGVSQNPRHKITKRGQNVTFRCDPISEHNRLYWYRQTLGQGPEFLTYFQNEAQLEKSRLLSDRFSAERPKGSFSTLEIQRTEQGDSAMYLCASSLTLPRGNTIYFGEGSWLTVV.